These T cell receptor beta chains were read from a single sample in a study of T cell responses to AZD1222 COVID-19 vaccine. TCRdb's copy holds only in-frame clones and misses some; the assay was immunoSEQ multiplex PCR. This table holds 95,000 to 150,000 clones, about 93% found once. Sample: peripheral blood, taken 28 days after the second AZD1222 dose. Source of these receptors: an adult who received the AZD1222 COVID-19 vaccine. CDR3s include the opening cysteine and the closing phenylalanine or tryptophan. The order of the fields is CDR3 protein, V gene, clone size, J gene. Not all rows give a size; the values are once, few, many and, for expanded clones, a class.

cdr3_aa: CASSRPGTPNQPQHF; v_call: TRBV23-1; clone_size: NA; j_call: TRBJ1-5
cdr3_aa: CASRITGTNTGELFF; v_call: TRBV6-5; clone_size: NA; j_call: TRBJ2-2
cdr3_aa: CASSLGQIMNTEAFF; v_call: TRBV5-1; clone_size: NA; j_call: TRBJ1-1
cdr3_aa: CASSPGLDQPQHF; v_call: TRBV18; clone_size: NA; j_call: TRBJ1-5
cdr3_aa: CASGLERTALSTQYF; v_call: TRBV12-5; clone_size: NA; j_call: TRBJ2-3
cdr3_aa: CSGGGQGPREAFF; v_call: TRBV29-1; clone_size: NA; j_call: TRBJ1-1
cdr3_aa: CASRSGGGTDTQYF; v_call: TRBV19; clone_size: NA; j_call: TRBJ2-3
cdr3_aa: CASSSLGADTQYF; v_call: TRBV5-4; clone_size: NA; j_call: TRBJ2-3
cdr3_aa: CASSDGGVYGYTF; v_call: TRBV10-2; clone_size: NA; j_call: TRBJ1-2
cdr3_aa: CTSSQDWTANTEAFF; v_call: TRBV1; clone_size: NA; j_call: TRBJ1-1
cdr3_aa: CASSLEQAGGRGTQYF; v_call: TRBV5-4; clone_size: NA; j_call: TRBJ2-5
cdr3_aa: CASSPRDRGPTYGYTF; v_call: TRBV27; clone_size: NA; j_call: TRBJ1-2
cdr3_aa: CASSSGAGGVGELFF; v_call: TRBV7-3; clone_size: few; j_call: TRBJ2-2
cdr3_aa: CASSYPSQDSNQPQHF; v_call: TRBV6-5; clone_size: NA; j_call: TRBJ1-5
cdr3_aa: CASSAPTGGGTEAFF; v_call: TRBV6-2/TRBV6-3; clone_size: few; j_call: TRBJ1-1
cdr3_aa: CAWKDHGGPNTEAFF; v_call: TRBV30; clone_size: NA; j_call: TRBJ1-1
cdr3_aa: CASSPYDSGSQETQYF; v_call: TRBV5-6; clone_size: once; j_call: TRBJ2-5
cdr3_aa: CASSPWTSGASYEQYF; v_call: TRBV11-2; clone_size: NA; j_call: TRBJ2-7
cdr3_aa: CAHSATSGRIYEQYF; v_call: TRBV30; clone_size: NA; j_call: TRBJ2-7
cdr3_aa: CASSEGGSDTQYF; v_call: TRBV6-1; clone_size: NA; j_call: TRBJ2-3
cdr3_aa: CATSRKEGKLFF; v_call: TRBV15; clone_size: NA; j_call: TRBJ1-4
cdr3_aa: CASSERLAEYANTGELFF; v_call: TRBV6-4; clone_size: NA; j_call: TRBJ2-2
cdr3_aa: CASSSGARGDGEKLFF; v_call: TRBV4-3; clone_size: few; j_call: TRBJ1-4
cdr3_aa: CASSPRGSPAGKDTQYF; v_call: TRBV18; clone_size: NA; j_call: TRBJ2-3
cdr3_aa: CASSLASSSTDTQYF; v_call: TRBV7-2; clone_size: NA; j_call: TRBJ2-3
cdr3_aa: CASSIESALTEAFF; v_call: TRBV19; clone_size: NA; j_call: TRBJ1-1
cdr3_aa: CASSESGLDILHF; v_call: TRBV6-1; clone_size: NA; j_call: TRBJ1-6
cdr3_aa: CASRATGTGNLGRPYF; v_call: TRBV5-1; clone_size: NA; j_call: TRBJ2-3
cdr3_aa: CASSYPQDTAYEQYF; v_call: TRBV6-2/TRBV6-3; clone_size: NA; j_call: TRBJ2-7
cdr3_aa: CASSSTASPLHF; v_call: TRBV7-8; clone_size: NA; j_call: TRBJ1-6
cdr3_aa: CASSGEQGAYEQYF; v_call: TRBV6-2/TRBV6-3; clone_size: NA; j_call: TRBJ2-7
cdr3_aa: CAISEGAGTGYNEQFF; v_call: TRBV10-3; clone_size: NA; j_call: TRBJ2-1
cdr3_aa: CASDAGDRRTYGYTF; v_call: TRBV19; clone_size: NA; j_call: TRBJ1-2
cdr3_aa: CASRGSPQETQYF; v_call: TRBV5-1; clone_size: NA; j_call: TRBJ2-5
cdr3_aa: CASSLGISPSTDTQYF; v_call: TRBV11-3; clone_size: NA; j_call: TRBJ2-3
cdr3_aa: CASSLRTGMDTIYF; v_call: TRBV19; clone_size: NA; j_call: TRBJ1-3
cdr3_aa: CASSRQLNTEAFF; v_call: TRBV3-1/TRBV3-2; clone_size: NA; j_call: TRBJ1-1
cdr3_aa: CASNPLRDTEAFF; v_call: TRBV7-9; clone_size: NA; j_call: TRBJ1-1
cdr3_aa: CASSPRQGAYEQYF; v_call: TRBV4-3; clone_size: NA; j_call: TRBJ2-7
cdr3_aa: CAISEIPGDTFF; v_call: TRBV10-3; clone_size: NA; j_call: TRBJ1-1
cdr3_aa: CASVLAGGGNTQYF; v_call: TRBV10-2; clone_size: NA; j_call: TRBJ2-3
cdr3_aa: CASSLAGALGEQFF; v_call: TRBV7-3; clone_size: once; j_call: TRBJ2-1
cdr3_aa: CLEDQIEAFF; v_call: TRBV21-1; clone_size: NA; j_call: TRBJ1-1
cdr3_aa: CASSLRAETQYF; v_call: TRBV5-8; clone_size: NA; j_call: TRBJ2-5
cdr3_aa: CASSLSRDRVAEAFF; v_call: TRBV7-2; clone_size: NA; j_call: TRBJ1-1